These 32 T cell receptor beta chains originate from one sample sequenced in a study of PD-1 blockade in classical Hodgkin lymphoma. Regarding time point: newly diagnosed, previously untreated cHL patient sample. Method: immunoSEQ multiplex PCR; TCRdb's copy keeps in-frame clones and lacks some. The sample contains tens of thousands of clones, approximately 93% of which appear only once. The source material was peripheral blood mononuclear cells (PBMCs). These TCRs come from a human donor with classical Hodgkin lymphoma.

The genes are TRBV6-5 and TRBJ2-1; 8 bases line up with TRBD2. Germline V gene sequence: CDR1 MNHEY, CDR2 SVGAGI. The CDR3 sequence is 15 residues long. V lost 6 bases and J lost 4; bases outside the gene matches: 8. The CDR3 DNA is TGTGCCAGCAGCCGAGGGACTAGTGATTACAATGAGCAGTTCTTC. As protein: CASSRGTSDYNEQFF.

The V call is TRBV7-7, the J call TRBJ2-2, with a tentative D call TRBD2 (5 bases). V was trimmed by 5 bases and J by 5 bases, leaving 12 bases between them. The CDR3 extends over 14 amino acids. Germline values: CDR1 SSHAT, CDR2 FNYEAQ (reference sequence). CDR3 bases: TGTGCCAGCAGCCCCCAACCGGGAACCGGGGAGCTGTTTTTT. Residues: CASSPQPGTGELFF.

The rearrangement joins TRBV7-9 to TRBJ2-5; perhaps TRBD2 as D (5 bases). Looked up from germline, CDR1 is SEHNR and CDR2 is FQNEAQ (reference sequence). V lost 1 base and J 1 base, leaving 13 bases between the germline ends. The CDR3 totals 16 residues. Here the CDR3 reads CASSLDLSGIQETQYF. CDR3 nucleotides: TGTGCCAGCAGCTTAGATCTATCCGGGATCCAAGAGACCCAGTACTTC.

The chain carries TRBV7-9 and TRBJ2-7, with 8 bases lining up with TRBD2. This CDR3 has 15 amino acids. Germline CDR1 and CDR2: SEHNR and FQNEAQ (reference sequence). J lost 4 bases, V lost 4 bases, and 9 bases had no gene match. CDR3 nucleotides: TGTGCCAGCAGCTCGGGACTAGGGCCCTTGTACGAGCAGTACTTC. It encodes CASSSGLGPLYEQYF.

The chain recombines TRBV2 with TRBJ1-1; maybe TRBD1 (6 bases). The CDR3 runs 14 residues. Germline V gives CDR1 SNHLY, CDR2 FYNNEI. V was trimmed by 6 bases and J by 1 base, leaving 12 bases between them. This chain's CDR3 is CASRVRGQNTEAFF. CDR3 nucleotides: TGTGCCAGCAGAGTAAGGGGACAGAACACTGAAGCTTTCTTT. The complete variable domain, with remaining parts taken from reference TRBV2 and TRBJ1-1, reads EPEVTQTPSHQVTQMGQEVILRCVPISNHLYFYWYRQILGQKVEFLVSFYNNEISEKSEIFDDQFSVERPDGSNFTLKIRSTKLEDSAMYFCASRVRGQNTEAFFGQGTRLTVV.

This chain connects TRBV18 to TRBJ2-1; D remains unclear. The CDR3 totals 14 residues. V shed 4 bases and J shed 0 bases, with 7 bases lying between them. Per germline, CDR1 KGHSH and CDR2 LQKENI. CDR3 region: CASSLRSSYNEQFF. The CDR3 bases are TGTGCCAGCTCACTCAGGAGCTCCTACAATGAGCAGTTCTTC.

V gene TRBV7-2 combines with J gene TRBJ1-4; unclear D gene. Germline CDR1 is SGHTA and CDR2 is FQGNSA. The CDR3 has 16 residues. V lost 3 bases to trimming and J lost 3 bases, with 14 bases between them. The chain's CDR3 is CASSFSGVRSNEKLFF. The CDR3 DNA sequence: TGTGCCAGCAGCTTTAGTGGCGTCCGGTCTAATGAAAAACTGTTTTTT.

This CDR3 is CASSLGGSSGETQYF. CDR3 coding DNA: TGCGCCAGCAGCTTGGGGGGCAGCAGCGGGGAGACCCAGTACTTC. The rearrangement uses TRBV5-1 and TRBJ2-5; D is possibly TRBD2 (6 bases). Germline loops: CDR1 SGHRS, CDR2 YFSETQ. CDR3 size: 15 residues. The V end lost 0 bases, the J end lost 5 bases, and 14 bases lay between the germline ends. The full variable domain, its missing parts supplied by reference TRBV5-1 and TRBJ2-5, is KAGVTQTPRYLIKTRGQQVTLSCSPISGHRSVSWYQQTPGQGLQFLFEYFSETQRNKGNFPGRFSGRQFSNSRSEMNVSTLELGDSALYLCASSLGGSSGETQYFGPGTRLLVL.

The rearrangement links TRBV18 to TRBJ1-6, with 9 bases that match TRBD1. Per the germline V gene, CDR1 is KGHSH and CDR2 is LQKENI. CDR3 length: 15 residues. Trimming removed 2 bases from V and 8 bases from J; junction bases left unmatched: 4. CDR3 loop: CASSPGDRVDSPLHF. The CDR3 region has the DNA TGTGCCAGCTCACCAGGGGACAGGGTTGATTCACCCCTCCACTTT.

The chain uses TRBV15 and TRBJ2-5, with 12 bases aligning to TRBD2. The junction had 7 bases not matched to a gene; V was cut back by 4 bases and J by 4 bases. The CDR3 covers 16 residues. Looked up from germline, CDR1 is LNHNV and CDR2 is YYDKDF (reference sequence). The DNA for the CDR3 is TGTGCCACCAGCATACCCCTAGCGGGAGGGTCAGAGACCCAGTACTTC. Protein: CATSIPLAGGSETQYF.

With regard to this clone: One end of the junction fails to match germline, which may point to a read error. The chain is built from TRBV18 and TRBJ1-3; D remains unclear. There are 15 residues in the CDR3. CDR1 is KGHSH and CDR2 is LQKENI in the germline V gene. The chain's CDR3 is CASSPLAVVGNTIYF. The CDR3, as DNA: TGTGCCAGCTCCCCACTCGCAGTAGTTGGAAACACCATATATTTT.

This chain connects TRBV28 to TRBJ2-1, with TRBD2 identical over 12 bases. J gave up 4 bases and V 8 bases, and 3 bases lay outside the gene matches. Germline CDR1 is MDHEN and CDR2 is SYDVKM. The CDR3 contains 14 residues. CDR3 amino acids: CASFLAGGYNEQFF. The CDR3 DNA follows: TGTGCCAGCTTCCTAGCGGGAGGGTACAATGAGCAGTTCTTC. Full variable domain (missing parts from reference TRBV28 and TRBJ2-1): DVKVTQSSRYLVKRTGEKVFLECVQDMDHENMFWYRQDPGLGLRLIYFSYDVKMKEKGDIPEGYSVSREKKERFSLILESASTNQTSMYLCASFLAGGYNEQFFGPGTRLTVL.

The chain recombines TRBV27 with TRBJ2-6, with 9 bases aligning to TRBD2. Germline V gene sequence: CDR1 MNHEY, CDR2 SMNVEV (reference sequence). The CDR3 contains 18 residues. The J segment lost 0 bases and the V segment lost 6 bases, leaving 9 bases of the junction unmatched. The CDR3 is CASSPHSGRDSGANVLTF. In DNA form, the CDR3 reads TGTGCCAGCAGCCCACATAGCGGGAGAGACTCTGGGGCCAACGTCCTGACTTTC.

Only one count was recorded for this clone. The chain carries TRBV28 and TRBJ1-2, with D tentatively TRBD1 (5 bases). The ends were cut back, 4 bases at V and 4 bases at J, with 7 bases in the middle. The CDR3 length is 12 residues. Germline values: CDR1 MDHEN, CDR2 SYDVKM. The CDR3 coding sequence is TGTGCCAGCAGTTCAACAGGCTATGGCTACACCTTC. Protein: CASSSTGYGYTF.

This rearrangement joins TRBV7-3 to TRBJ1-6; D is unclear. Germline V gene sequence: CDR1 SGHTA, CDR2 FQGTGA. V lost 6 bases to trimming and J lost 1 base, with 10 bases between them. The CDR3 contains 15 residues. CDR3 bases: TGTGCCAGCAGTTCTGGGCGGTCCTATAATTCACCCCTCCACTTT. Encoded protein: CASSSGRSYNSPLHF.

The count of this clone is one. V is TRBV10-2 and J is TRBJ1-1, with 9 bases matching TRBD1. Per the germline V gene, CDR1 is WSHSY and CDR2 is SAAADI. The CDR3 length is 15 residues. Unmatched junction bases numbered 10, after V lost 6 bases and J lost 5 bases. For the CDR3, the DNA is TGCGCCAGCAGCGGGACAGGGCTTGGAGAAACTGAAGCTTTCTTT. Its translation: CASSGTGLGETEAFF.

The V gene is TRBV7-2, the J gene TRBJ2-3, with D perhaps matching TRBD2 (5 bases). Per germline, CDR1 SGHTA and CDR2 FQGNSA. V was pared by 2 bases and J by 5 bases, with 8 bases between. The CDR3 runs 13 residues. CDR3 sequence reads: CASSLSGIDTQYF. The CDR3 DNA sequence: TGTGCCAGCAGCTTATCCGGGATAGATACGCAGTATTTT.

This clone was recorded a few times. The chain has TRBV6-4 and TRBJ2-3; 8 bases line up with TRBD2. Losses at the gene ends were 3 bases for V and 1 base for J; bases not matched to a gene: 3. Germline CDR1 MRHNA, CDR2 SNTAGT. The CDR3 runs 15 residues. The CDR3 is CASSDTAGGTDTQYF. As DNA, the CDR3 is TGTGCCAGCAGTGATACAGCGGGGGGCACAGATACGCAGTATTTT.

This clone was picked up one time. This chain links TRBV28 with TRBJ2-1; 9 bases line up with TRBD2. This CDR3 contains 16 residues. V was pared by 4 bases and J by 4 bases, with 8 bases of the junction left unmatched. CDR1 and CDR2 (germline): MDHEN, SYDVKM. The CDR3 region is CASSYGGRELYNEQFF. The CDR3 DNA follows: TGTGCCAGCAGTTATGGCGGGAGGGAACTTTACAATGAGCAGTTCTTC.

CDR3 region: CASSAQGANTEAFF. CDR3 nucleotide sequence: TGCGCCAGCAGTGCCCAGGGAGCGAACACTGAAGCTTTCTTT. The chain carries TRBV10-1 and TRBJ1-1, with D perhaps matching TRBD1 (5 bases). Germline V CDR1 and CDR2: WNHNN, SYGVQD (reference sequence). V lost 4 bases to trimming and J lost 1 base, with 10 bases between them. The CDR3 sequence is 14 residues long.

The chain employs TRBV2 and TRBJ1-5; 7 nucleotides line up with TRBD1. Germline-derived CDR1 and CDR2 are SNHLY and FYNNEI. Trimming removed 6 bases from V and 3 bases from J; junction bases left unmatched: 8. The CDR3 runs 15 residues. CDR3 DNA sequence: TGTGCCAGCAGGAAGACAGGGAATCCCAATCAGCCCCAGCATTTT. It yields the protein CASRKTGNPNQPQHF.

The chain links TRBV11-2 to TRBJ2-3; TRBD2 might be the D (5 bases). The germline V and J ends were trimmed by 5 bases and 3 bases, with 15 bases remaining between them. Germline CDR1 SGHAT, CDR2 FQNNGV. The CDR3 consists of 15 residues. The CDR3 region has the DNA TGTGCCAGCAGCGATACTAGTCTAAGGACAGATACGCAGTATTTT. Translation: CASSDTSLRTDTQYF.

This chain's CDR3 is CASSIRQGASYEQYF. The CDR3 DNA reads TGCGCCAGCAGCATTCGACAGGGGGCTTCCTACGAGCAGTACTTC. The gene calls are TRBV5-1 and TRBJ2-7, with 10 nucleotides matching TRBD1. Germline CDR1 SGHRS, CDR2 YFSETQ. V lost 4 bases and J lost 1; bases outside the gene matches: 5. The CDR3 loop spans 15 amino acids.

CDR3 protein: CASSLWGAFETQYF. The CDR3 DNA reads TGCGCCAGCAGCTTGTGGGGGGCGTTCGAGACCCAGTACTTC. The chain links TRBV5-1 to TRBJ2-5; D may match TRBD1 or TRBD2 (6 bases each). CDR3 length equals 14 residues. CDR1 is SGHRS, CDR2 YFSETQ, per germline. Trimming removed 1 base from V and 5 bases from J, with 12 bases in between.

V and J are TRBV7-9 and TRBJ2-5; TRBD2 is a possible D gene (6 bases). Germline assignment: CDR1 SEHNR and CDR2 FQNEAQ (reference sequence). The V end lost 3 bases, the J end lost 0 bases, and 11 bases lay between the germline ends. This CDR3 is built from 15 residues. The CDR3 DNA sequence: TGTGCCAGCAGCTTGGGACCGGGGGACCAAGAGACCCAGTACTTC. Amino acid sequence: CASSLGPGDQETQYF.

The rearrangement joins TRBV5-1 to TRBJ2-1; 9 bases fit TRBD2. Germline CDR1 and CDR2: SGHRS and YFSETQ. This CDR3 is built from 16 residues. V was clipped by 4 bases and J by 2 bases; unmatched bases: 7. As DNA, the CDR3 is TGCGCCAGCAGCCGTAGCGGGAGTGGCCCCTACAATGAGCAGTTCTTC. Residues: CASSRSGSGPYNEQFF.

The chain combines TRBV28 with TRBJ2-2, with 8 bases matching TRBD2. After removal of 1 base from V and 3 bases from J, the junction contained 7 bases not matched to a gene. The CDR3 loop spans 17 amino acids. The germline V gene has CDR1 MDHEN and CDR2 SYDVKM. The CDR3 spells CASSLLAGSYYTGELFF. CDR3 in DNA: TGTGCCAGCAGTTTATTAGCGGGGAGCTACTACACCGGGGAGCTGTTTTTT.

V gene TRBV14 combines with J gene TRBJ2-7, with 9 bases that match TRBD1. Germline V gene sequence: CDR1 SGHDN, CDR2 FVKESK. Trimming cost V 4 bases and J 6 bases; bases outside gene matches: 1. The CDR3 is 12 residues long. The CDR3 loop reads CASSPDRGEQYF. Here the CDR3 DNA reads TGTGCCAGCAGCCCGGACAGGGGCGAGCAGTACTTC.

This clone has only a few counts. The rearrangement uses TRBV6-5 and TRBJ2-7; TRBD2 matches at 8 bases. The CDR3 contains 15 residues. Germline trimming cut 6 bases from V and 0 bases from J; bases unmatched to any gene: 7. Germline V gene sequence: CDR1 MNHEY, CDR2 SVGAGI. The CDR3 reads CASSRSGDSSYEQYF. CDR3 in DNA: TGTGCCAGCAGCCGTAGCGGGGATTCCTCCTACGAGCAGTACTTC.

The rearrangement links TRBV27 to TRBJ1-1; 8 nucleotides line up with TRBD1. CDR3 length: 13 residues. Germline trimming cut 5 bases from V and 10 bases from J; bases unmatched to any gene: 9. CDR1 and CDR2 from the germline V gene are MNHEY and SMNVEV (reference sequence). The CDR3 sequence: CASSPGDRLGAFF. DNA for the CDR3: TGTGCCAGCAGTCCGGGGGACAGGCTGGGAGCTTTCTTT.

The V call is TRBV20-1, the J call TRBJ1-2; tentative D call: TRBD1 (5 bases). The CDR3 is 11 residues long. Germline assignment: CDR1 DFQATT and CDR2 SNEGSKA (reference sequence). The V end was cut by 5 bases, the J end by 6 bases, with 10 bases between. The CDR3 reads CSAVRDHGYTF. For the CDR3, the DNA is TGCAGTGCTGTCAGGGATCATGGCTACACCTTC.

The CDR3 bases are TGTGCCAGCAGTTACCGTGACAGGGGTAGCTACGAGCAGTACTTC. Translating it yields CASSYRDRGSYEQYF. The genes are TRBV6-6 and TRBJ2-7, with 8 bases lining up with TRBD1. In germline, CDR1 is MNHNY, CDR2 SVGAGI (reference sequence). This CDR3 comprises 15 residues. With 2 bases clipped from V and 3 bases from J, the junction kept 6 bases outside the gene matches.